This TCR beta chain was captured by sequencing in a study of shared clonotypes between healthy human individuals. The donors, healthy adults who were HIV-negative, had experienced no recent acute infections or vaccinations. CD8 memory combined CD45RO+ cells with CCR7-negative CD45RA+ TemRA cells. On sorted subsets, replicate PCRs used roughly 190 ng DNA, or 25,000 to 35,000 T cell genomes. Only in-frame clones appear in the TCRdb table, and some are missing; sequencing was by immunoSEQ multiplex PCR. The data hold roughly 720,000 clones, with less than 95% observed a single time. CDR3 length equals 13 residues. Germline V gene sequence: CDR1 WNHNN, CDR2 SYGVQD (reference sequence). V was pared by 4 bases and J by 8 bases, with 12 bases between.

This receptor was taken from a man aged 18 to 29 in good health. Some clones in this sample may be carry-over from other donors' samples. The sample was memory CD8+ T cells from PBMCs. Indicated subset: CD45RO+ cells pooled with CCR7-negative TemRA cells. This chain joins TRBV10-1 and TRBJ2-1, with a tentative D call TRBD1 (6 bases). CDR3 amino acids: CASSVGTWDEQFF. The CDR3 coding sequence is TGCGCCAGCAGTGTAGGGACATGGGATGAGCAGTTCTTC.